This T cell receptor beta chain was profiled in a study of naive and memory T cell subsets. An equimolar mix of two oligonucleotides served as the beta constant-region primer for TRBC1 and TRBC2. Four rounds of PCR amplified the ligated cDNA using nested alpha and beta constant-region primers plus SP2. The cDNA 3' end received a ligated single-stranded oligonucleotide carrying the SP2 primer and a 12-nucleotide UMI. One entry per CDR3 protein results from TCRdb running MiXCR on the UMI-ligation and nested PCR reads. The data show 90,000 to 120,000 distinct CDR3 sequences, about 14% seen once. At least ten counts were recorded for this clonotype. Its antigen is still unknown. CMV status came from CD4+ IFNgamma after overnight CMV lysate stimulation. CD8 T cells were positively selected from what remained after CD4 positive selection. In germline, CDR1 is LGHNA, CDR2 YSLEER. The CDR3 sequence is 12 residues long. V shed 4 bases and J shed 9 bases, with 10 bases lying between them.

Study observations and caveats: Possibly reflecting memory cells re-expressing CD45RA, a few larger clonotypes occurred in naive repertoires, especially CD8. Over 95% of naive TCR sequences appeared only once after error correction, unlike memory subsets.

The source is a human donor in good health. J is TRBJ2-1 and V is TRBV4-3; unclear D gene. Sequenced material: naive CD8+ T cells from blood. The CDR3 coding sequence is TGCGCCAGCAGCCCCATGTGGGGTGAGCAGTTCTTC. It encodes CASSPMWGEQFF.